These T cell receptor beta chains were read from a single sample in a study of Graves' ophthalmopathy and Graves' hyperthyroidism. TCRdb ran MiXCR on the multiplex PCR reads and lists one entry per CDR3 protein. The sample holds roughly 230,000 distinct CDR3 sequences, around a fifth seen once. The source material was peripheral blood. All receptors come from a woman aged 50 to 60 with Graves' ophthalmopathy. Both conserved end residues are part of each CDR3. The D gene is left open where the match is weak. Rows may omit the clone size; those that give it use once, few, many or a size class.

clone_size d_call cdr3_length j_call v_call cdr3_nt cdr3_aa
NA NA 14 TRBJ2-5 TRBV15 TGTGCCACCAGCAGGGGTCCACCAGGGGAGACCCAGTACTTC CATSRGPPGETQYF
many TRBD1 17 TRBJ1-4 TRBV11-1 TGTGCCAGCAGCGTGGGACAGGGGAGCGTTGGTAATGAAAAACTGTTTTTT CASSVGQGSVGNEKLFF
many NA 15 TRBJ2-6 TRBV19 TGTGCCAGTACCTCCCCTTTTACTGGGGCCAACGTCCTGACTTTC CASTSPFTGANVLTF
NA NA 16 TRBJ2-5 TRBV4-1 TGCGCCAGCAGCATGATAGAATCGGGGGTCCAAGAGACCCAGTACTTC CASSMIESGVQETQYF
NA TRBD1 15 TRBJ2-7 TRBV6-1 TGTGCCAGCAGGGGTACTGGGACAGGGGGCTGGGAGCAGTACTTC CASRGTGTGGWEQYF
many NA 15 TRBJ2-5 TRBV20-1 TGCAGTGCTAGAGATCTAGGCAGCCACCAAGAGACCCAGTACTTC CSARDLGSHQETQYF
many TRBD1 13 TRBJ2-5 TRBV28 TGTGCCAGCAGATCGACAGGGGTGAAGACCCAGTACTTC CASRSTGVKTQYF
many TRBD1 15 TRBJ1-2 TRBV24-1 TGTGCCTCCAGTGGGCCGGGACAGGGGAACTATGGCTACACCTTC CASSGPGQGNYGYTF
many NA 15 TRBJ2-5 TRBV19 TGTGCCAGTAGGCCATCGACAGTCCCGGGGGAGACCCAGTACTTC CASRPSTVPGETQYF
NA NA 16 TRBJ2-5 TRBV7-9 TGTGCCAGCAGCCTTAAGGGATCTGGAGTCGTGGAGACCCAGTACTTC CASSLKGSGVVETQYF
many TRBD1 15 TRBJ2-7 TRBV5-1 TGCGCCAGCAGCCCACGGGACAGGTCGTCCTACGAGCAGTACTTC CASSPRDRSSYEQYF
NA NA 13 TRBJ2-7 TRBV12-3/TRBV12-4 TGTGCCAGCAGTTCGTCTAGTTACTACGAGCAGTACTTC CASSSSSYYEQYF
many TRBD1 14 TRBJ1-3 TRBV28 TGTGCCAGCAGCTCGGGGACAGGGCGGAACACCATATATTTT CASSSGTGRNTIYF
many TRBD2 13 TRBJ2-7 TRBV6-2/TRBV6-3 TGTGCCAGCAGCTTTAGCGGGGGCCGCGAGCAGTACTTC CASSFSGGREQYF
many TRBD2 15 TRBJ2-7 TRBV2 TGTGCCAGCACCGGGGGGGTCGGAGGGTTTGGCGAGCAGTACTTC CASTGGVGGFGEQYF
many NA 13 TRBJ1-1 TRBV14 TGTGCCAGCAGTAGACAGCTTAACACTGAAGCTTTCTTT CASSRQLNTEAFF
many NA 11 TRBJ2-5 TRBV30 TGTGCCTGGAGTATGAGGGAGACCCAGTACTTC CAWSMRETQYF
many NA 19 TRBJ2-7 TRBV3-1 TGTGCCAGCAGCCAAGATCTTGGGATAGGCAGGTTGAGCTCCTACGAGCAGTACTTC CASSQDLGIGRLSSYEQYF
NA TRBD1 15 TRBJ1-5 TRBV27 TGTGCCAGCAGTTACACAGGGGAACTCAATCAGCCCCAGCATTTT CASSYTGELNQPQHF
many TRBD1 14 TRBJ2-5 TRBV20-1 TGCAGTGCTGCCTACGGGACAGAACAAGAGACCCAGTACTTC CSAAYGTEQETQYF
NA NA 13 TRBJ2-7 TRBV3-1 TGTGCCAGCAGCCCGCGACTTGATTCCGAGCAGTACTTC CASSPRLDSEQYF
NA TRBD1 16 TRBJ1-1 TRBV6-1 TGTGCCAGCAGTCCAAGGACAGGGAGTCTCGTCACTGAAGCTTTCTTT CASSPRTGSLVTEAFF
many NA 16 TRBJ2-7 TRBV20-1 TGCAGTGCTAGAGATGAGGAGGCACAGGGAATCTACGAGCAGTACTTC CSARDEEAQGIYEQYF
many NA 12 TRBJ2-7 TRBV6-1 TGTGCCAGCAGCAAGAGGGGGGACGAGCAGTACTTC CASSKRGDEQYF
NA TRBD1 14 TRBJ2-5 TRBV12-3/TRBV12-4 TGTGCCAGCAGCCGTGGACAGGTCAGGGAGACCCAGTACTTC CASSRGQVRETQYF
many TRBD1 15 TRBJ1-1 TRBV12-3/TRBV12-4 TGTGCCAGCAGTTCGTCGGACAGGGTGAACACTGAAGCTTTCTTT CASSSSDRVNTEAFF
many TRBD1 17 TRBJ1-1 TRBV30 TGTGCCTGGAGTGTAGGATTCGGACAGGGATATCGCACTGAAGCTTTCTTT CAWSVGFGQGYRTEAFF
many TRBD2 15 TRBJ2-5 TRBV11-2 TGTGCCAGCAGCCCAGGGACTAGCGGGTGGGAGACCCAGTACTTC CASSPGTSGWETQYF
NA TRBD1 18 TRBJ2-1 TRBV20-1 TGCAGTGCTAGTGGACAGGGGGCGCGTTTCGGATATGGCAATGAGCAGTTCTTC CSASGQGARFGYGNEQFF
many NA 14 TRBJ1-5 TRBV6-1 TGTGCCAGCAGTGAAAACGAGGGAATTCAGCCCCAGCATTTT CASSENEGIQPQHF
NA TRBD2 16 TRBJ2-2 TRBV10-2 TGCGCCAGCAGGGGACTAGCGGGAGTGGAGGACGGGGAGCTGTTTTTT CASRGLAGVEDGELFF
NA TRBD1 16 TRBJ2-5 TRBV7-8 TGTGCCAGCAGCTTCTCCGGGACAGGGGGCGTGGAGACCCAGTACTTC CASSFSGTGGVETQYF
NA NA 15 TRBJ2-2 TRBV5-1 TGCGCCAGCAGCTTGCGGCCGGGTGACACCGGGGAGCTGTTTTTT CASSLRPGDTGELFF
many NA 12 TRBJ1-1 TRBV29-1 TGCAGCGCCGGGACCGCGAACACTGAAGCTTTCTTT CSAGTANTEAFF
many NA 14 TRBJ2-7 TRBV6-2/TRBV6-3 TGTGCCAGCACCTGGAGCCCAGCAACCTACGAGCAGTACTTC CASTWSPATYEQYF
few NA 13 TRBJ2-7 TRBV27 TGTGCCAGCAGTTCCCCCCCGGAGTACGAGCAGTACTTC CASSSPPEYEQYF
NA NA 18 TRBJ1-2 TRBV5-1 NA CASSFYICSATGNYGYTF
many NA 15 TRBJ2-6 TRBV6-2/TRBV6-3 TGTGCCAGCAAAGAATCTCTTGCTGGGGCCAACGTCCTGACTTTC CASKESLAGANVLTF
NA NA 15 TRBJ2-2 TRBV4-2 TGTGCCAGCAGCCAAGATACGGCGGGAAGCGGGGAGCTGTTTTTT CASSQDTAGSGELFF
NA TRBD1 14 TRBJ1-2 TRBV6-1 TGTGCCAGCAAACCGGACAGGGAAAGTGAGGGCTACACCTTC CASKPDRESEGYTF
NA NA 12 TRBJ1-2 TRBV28 TGTGCCAGCAGTTGGGGGGGAGGTGGCTACACCTTC CASSWGGGGYTF
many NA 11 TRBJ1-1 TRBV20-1 TGCAGCGCTGGGCGAAACACTGAAGCTTTCTTT CSAGRNTEAFF
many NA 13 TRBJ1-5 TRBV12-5 TGTGCTAGTGGTTCCTCCGGGGATCAGCCCCAGCATTTT CASGSSGDQPQHF
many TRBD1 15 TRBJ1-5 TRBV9 TGTGCCAGCAGCGTAGGACAGGGGGTAGGACAGCCCCAGCATTTT CASSVGQGVGQPQHF
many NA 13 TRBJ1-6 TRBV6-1 TGTGCCAGCTCCGGGGGGGTTAATTCACCCCTCCACTTT CASSGGVNSPLHF
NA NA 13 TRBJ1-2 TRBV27 TGTGCCAGCAGGGGAGGAGGGGGTAATGGCTACACCTTC CASRGGGGNGYTF
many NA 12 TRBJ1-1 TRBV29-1 TGCAGCGTGGGACGGCAGAACACTGAAGCTTTCTTT CSVGRQNTEAFF
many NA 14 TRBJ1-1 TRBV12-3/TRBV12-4 TGTGCCAGCAGCTCCCCCCACAAGTTGGGTGAAGCTTTCTTT CASSSPHKLGEAFF
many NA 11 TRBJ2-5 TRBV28 TGTGCCAGCAGTTACCTGGGGGCCCAGTACTTC CASSYLGAQYF
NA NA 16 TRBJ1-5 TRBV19 TGTGCCAGTAGTCCCCGACAGACAGATAGCAATCAGCCCCAGCATTTT CASSPRQTDSNQPQHF
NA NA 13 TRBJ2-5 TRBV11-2 TGTGCCAGCAGCTTAGAGCGTAAAGAGACCCAGTACTTC CASSLERKETQYF
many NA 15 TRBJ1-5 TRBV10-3 TGTGCCATCAGTGAGTCTGGCGGGACTGATCAGCCCCAGCATTTT CAISESGGTDQPQHF
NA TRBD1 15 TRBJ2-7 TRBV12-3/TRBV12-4 TGTGCCAGCAGTCTTCATACAGGGGGAAGATACGAGCAGTACTTC CASSLHTGGRYEQYF
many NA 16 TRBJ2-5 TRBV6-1 TGTGCCACCAACCCTCCTCTAATACAGGGAGCTGGGACCCAGTACTTC CATNPPLIQGAGTQYF
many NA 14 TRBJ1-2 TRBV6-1 TGTGCCAGCAGTGAAGAGTGGAACGGAATCGGCTACACCTTC CASSEEWNGIGYTF